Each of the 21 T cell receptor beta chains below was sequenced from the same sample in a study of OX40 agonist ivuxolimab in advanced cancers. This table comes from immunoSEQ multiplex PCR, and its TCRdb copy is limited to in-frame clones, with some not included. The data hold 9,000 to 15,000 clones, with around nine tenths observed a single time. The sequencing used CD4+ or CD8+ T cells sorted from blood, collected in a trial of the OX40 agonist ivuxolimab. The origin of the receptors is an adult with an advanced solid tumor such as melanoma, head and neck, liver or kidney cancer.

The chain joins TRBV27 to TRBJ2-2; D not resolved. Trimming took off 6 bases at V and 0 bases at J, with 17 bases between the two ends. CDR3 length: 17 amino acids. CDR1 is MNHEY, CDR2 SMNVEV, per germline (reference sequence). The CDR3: CASRSLLRAANTGELFF. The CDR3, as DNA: TGTGCCAGCAGATCCCTTCTACGGGCCGCGAACACCGGGGAGCTGTTTTTT.

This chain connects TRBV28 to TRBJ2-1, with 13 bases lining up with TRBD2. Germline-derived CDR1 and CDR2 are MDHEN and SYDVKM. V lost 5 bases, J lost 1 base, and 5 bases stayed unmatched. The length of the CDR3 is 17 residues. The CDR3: CASSLGLAGDSYNEQFF. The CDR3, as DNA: TGTGCCAGCAGTCTAGGACTAGCGGGAGATTCCTACAATGAGCAGTTCTTC.

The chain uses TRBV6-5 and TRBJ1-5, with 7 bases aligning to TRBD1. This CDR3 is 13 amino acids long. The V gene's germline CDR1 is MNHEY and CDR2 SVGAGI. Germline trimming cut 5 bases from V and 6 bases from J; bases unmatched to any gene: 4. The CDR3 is CASSLQGTQPQHF. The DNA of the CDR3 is TGTGCCAGCAGTCTACAGGGGACTCAGCCCCAGCATTTT.

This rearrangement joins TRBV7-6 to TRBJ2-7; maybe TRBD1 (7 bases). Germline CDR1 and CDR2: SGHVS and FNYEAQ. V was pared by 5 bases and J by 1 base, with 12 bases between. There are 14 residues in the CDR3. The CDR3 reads CASSRGTASYEQYF. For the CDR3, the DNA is TGTGCCAGCAGCCGGGGGACAGCGTCCTACGAGCAGTACTTC.

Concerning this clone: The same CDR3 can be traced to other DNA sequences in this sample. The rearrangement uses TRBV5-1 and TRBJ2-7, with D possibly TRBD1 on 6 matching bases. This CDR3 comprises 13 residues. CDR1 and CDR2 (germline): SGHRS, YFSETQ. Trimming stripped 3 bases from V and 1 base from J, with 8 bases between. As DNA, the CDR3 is TGCGCCAGCAGCTCCACAGGGTCCTACGAGCAGTACTTC. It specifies CASSSTGSYEQYF.

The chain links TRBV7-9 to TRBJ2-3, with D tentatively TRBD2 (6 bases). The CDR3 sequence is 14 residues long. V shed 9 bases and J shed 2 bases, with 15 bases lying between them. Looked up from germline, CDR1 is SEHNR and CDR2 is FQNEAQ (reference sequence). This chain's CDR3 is CASTGLLLTDTQYF. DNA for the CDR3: TGTGCCAGTACGGGACTGCTCCTCACAGATACGCAGTATTTT. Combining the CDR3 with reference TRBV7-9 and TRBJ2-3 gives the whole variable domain DTGVSQNPRHKITKRGQNVTFRCDPISEHNRLYWYRQTLGQGPEFLTYFQNEAQLEKSRLLSDRFSAERPKGSFSTLEIQRTEQGDSAMYLCASTGLLLTDTQYFGPGTRLTVL.

The CDR3 region is CASRRFGVNTEAFF. For the CDR3, the DNA is TGTGCCAGCAGGCGGTTCGGGGTGAACACTGAAGCTTTCTTT. The chain joins TRBV11-2 to TRBJ1-1, with D unresolved. V lost 6 bases to trimming and J lost 0 bases, with 11 bases between them. The CDR3 contains 14 residues. In germline, CDR1 is SGHAT, CDR2 FQNNGV.

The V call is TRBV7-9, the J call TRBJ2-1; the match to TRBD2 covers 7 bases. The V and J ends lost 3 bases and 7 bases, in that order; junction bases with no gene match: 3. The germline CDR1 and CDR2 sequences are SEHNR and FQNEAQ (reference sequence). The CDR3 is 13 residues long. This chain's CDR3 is CASSFGTTNEQFF. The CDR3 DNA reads TGTGCCAGCAGCTTCGGGACTACAAATGAGCAGTTCTTC.

The CDR3 reads CASSQSGTDIHGYTF. The CDR3 region has the DNA TGTGCCAGCAGCCAATCTGGGACAGATATTCATGGCTACACCTTC. The J gene is TRBJ1-2, the V gene TRBV16, with TRBD1 identical over 7 bases. The CDR3 covers 15 residues. V was pared by 0 bases and J by 6 bases, with 7 bases of the junction left unmatched. Germline V CDR1 and CDR2: KGHSY, FQNENV.

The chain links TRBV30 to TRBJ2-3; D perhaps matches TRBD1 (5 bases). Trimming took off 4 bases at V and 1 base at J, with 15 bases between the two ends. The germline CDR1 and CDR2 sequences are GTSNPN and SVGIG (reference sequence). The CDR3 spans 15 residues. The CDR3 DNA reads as TGTGCCTGGACCCATACAGGCGGACGCACAGATACGCAGTATTTT. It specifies CAWTHTGGRTDTQYF.

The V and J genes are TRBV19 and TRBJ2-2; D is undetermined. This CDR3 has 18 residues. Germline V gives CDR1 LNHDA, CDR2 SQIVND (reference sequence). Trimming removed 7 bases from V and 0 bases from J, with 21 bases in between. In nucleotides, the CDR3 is TGTGCCAGTACCTGGGGTCTCGCGTCGAGGTCGAACACCGGGGAGCTGTTTTTT. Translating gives CASTWGLASRSNTGELFF. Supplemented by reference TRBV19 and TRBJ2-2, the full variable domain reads DGGITQSPKYLFRKEGQNVTLSCEQNLNHDAMYWYRQDPGQGLRLIYYSQIVNDFQKGDIAEGYSVSREKKESFPLTVTSAQKNPTAFYLCASTWGLASRSNTGELFFGEGSRLTVL.

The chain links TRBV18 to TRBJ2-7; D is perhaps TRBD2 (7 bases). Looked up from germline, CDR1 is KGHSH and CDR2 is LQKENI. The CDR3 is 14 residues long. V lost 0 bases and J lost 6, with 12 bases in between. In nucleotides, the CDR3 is TGTGCCAGCTCACCACCGGGGGGGCGAGGCGAGCAGTACTTC. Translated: CASSPPGGRGEQYF. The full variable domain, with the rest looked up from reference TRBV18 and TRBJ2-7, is NAGVMQNPRHLVRRRGQEARLRCSPMKGHSHVYWYRQLPEEGLKFMVYLQKENIIDESGMPKERFSAEFPKEGPSILRIQQVVRGDSAAYFCASSPPGGRGEQYFGPGTRLTVT.

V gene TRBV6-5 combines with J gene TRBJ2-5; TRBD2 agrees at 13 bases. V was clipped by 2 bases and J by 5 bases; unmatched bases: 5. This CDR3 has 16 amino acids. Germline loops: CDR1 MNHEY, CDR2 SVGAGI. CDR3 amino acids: CASSYGLAGVRETQYF. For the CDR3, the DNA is TGTGCCAGCAGTTACGGACTAGCGGGAGTTCGTGAGACCCAGTACTTC.

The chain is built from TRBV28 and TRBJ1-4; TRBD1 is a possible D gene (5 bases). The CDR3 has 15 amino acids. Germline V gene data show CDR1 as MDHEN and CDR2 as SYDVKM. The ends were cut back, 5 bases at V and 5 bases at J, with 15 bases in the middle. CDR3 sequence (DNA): TGTGCCAGCAGTCCAACCGGGACGGGAAATGAAAAACTGTTTTTT. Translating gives CASSPTGTGNEKLFF.

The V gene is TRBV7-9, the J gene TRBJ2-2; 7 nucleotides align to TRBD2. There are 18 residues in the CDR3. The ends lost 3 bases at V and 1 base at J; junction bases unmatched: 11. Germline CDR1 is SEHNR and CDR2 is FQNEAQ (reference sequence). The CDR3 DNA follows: TGTGCCAGCAGCTTTAACCCGTTGTTAGCGGGGAACACCGGGGAGCTGTTTTTT. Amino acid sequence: CASSFNPLLAGNTGELFF.

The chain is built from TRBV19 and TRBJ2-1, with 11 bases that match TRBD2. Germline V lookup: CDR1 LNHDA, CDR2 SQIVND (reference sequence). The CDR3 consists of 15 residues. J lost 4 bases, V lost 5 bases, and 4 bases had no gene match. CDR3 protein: CASSLAGGLYNEQFF. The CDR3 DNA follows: TGTGCCAGTAGTCTAGCGGGAGGCCTATACAATGAGCAGTTCTTC.

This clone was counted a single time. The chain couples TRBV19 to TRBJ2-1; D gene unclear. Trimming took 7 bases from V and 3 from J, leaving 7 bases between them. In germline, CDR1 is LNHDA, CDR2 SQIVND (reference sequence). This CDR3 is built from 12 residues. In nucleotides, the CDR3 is TGTGCCAGTATCGGAAACTACAATGAGCAGTTCTTC. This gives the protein CASIGNYNEQFF.

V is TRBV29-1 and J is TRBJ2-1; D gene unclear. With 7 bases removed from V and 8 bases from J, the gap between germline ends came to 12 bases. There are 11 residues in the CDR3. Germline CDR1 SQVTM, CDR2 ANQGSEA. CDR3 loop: CSAPHGDEQFF. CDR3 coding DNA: TGCAGCGCTCCTCATGGGGATGAGCAGTTCTTC.

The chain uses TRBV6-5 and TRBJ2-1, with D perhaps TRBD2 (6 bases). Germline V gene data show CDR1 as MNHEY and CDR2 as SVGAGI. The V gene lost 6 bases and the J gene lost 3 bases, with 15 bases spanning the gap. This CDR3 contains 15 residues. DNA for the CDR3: TGTGCCAGCAGATTAGGGGACTCCAACTACAATGAGCAGTTCTTC. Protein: CASRLGDSNYNEQFF.

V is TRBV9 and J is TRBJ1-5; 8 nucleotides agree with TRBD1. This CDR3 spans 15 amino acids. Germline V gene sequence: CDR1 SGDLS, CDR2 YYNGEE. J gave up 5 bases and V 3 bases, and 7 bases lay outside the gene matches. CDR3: CASSGGTGGDQPQHF. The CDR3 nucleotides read TGTGCCAGCAGCGGGGGGACAGGCGGGGATCAGCCCCAGCATTTT.

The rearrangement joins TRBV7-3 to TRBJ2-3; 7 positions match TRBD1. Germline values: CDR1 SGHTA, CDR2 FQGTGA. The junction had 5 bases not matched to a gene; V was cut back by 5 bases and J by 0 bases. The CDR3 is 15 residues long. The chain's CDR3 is CASSQGTVSTDTQYF. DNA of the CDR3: TGTGCCAGCAGCCAGGGGACAGTGAGCACAGATACGCAGTATTTT.